A selection of T cell receptor beta chains follows, all from one sample in a study of vaccination effects on CD4 cells after COVID-19. No antigen has been assigned to these receptors. Only in-frame clones appear in the TCRdb table, and some are missing; sequencing was by immunoSEQ multiplex PCR. The repertoire holds 75,000 to 100,000 clones, with over 75% as singletons. The sequenced sample was CD4+ T cells from PBMCs cultured with HCoV-OC43 spike peptides, obtained after COVID-19 vaccination. The receptor set was obtained from a human donor who received a COVID-19 vaccine. Each CDR3 is given with its conserved first and last residue. A D gene is named only where the DNA matches it firmly. Size tells how often a clone was seen (once, few, many) or the class of an expanded clone, and some rows leave it out.

cdr3_nt: TGCGCCAGCAGCTTGAGTCAGGGGAACTATGGCTACACCTTC
cdr3_aa: CASSLSQGNYGYTF
j_call: TRBJ1-2
d_call: .
clone_size: .
v_call: TRBV5-1

cdr3_nt: TGTGCCAGCAGCTTGTACGGCCCGGGCACCGGGGAGCTGTTTTTT
cdr3_aa: CASSLYGPGTGELFF
j_call: TRBJ2-2
d_call: .
clone_size: once
v_call: TRBV7-2

cdr3_nt: TGTGCCAGCTCACCGGTCCATAGCAATCAGCCCCAGCATTTT
cdr3_aa: CASSPVHSNQPQHF
j_call: TRBJ1-5
d_call: .
clone_size: .
v_call: TRBV18

cdr3_nt: TGTGCCAGCAGTTACTCCGGGGGAAACTATGGCTACACCTTC
cdr3_aa: CASSYSGGNYGYTF
j_call: TRBJ1-2
d_call: .
clone_size: .
v_call: TRBV6-6

cdr3_nt: TGTGCCAGCAGGGGACAGGAGAATCAGCCCCAGCATTTT
cdr3_aa: CASRGQENQPQHF
j_call: TRBJ1-5
d_call: TRBD1
clone_size: .
v_call: TRBV12-3/TRBV12-4

cdr3_nt: TGCGCCAGCAGCTTGGGTGGGGCCACTGGGGCCAACGTCCTGACTTTC
cdr3_aa: CASSLGGATGANVLTF
j_call: TRBJ2-6
d_call: .
clone_size: .
v_call: TRBV5-1

cdr3_nt: TGCGCCAGCAGCCGGGGGGCCAATCAGCCCCAGCATTTT
cdr3_aa: CASSRGANQPQHF
j_call: TRBJ1-5
d_call: .
clone_size: .
v_call: TRBV4-3

cdr3_nt: TGTGCCAGCAGCTTAGCGCTAGAAGTCAATCAGCCCCAGCATTTT
cdr3_aa: CASSLALEVNQPQHF
j_call: TRBJ1-5
d_call: .
clone_size: few
v_call: TRBV7-2

cdr3_nt: TGTGCCAGCAGCTTACGACAGGGCAATCAGCCCCAGCATTTT
cdr3_aa: CASSLRQGNQPQHF
j_call: TRBJ1-5
d_call: .
clone_size: .
v_call: TRBV7-2

cdr3_nt: TGTGCCAGCAGCCTAGGACAGACTGAAGCTTTCTTT
cdr3_aa: CASSLGQTEAFF
j_call: TRBJ1-1
d_call: .
clone_size: .
v_call: TRBV3-1/TRBV3-2

cdr3_nt: TGTGCCAGCAGCCCCTTCGCGGGGGCTGAAGCTTTCTTT
cdr3_aa: CASSPFAGAEAFF
j_call: TRBJ1-1
d_call: .
clone_size: few
v_call: TRBV3-1/TRBV3-2

cdr3_nt: TGTGCCAGCAGTTTATCAGGGGTGGGCGGGGAGCTGTTTTTT
cdr3_aa: CASSLSGVGGELFF
j_call: TRBJ2-2
d_call: .
clone_size: .
v_call: TRBV27

cdr3_nt: TGTGCCACCAGTGACCAACCGGGACAGGGTAACACAGATACGCAGTATTTT
cdr3_aa: CATSDQPGQGNTDTQYF
j_call: TRBJ2-3
d_call: TRBD1
clone_size: once
v_call: TRBV24-1

cdr3_nt: TGTGCCAGCAGCGGGACTAGCGGGCCCCGGAGCTCCTACAATGAGCAGTTCTTC
cdr3_aa: CASSGTSGPRSSYNEQFF
j_call: TRBJ2-1
d_call: .
clone_size: .
v_call: TRBV21-1

cdr3_nt: TGTGCCAGCAGCTTAAATCCCGGGACAGGGACTGAAAAACTGTTTTTT
cdr3_aa: CASSLNPGTGTEKLFF
j_call: TRBJ1-4
d_call: TRBD1
clone_size: .
v_call: TRBV7-2

cdr3_nt: TGCAGCGTAATAGGACAGGGAGAGGAGCAGTTCTTC
cdr3_aa: CSVIGQGEEQFF
j_call: TRBJ2-1
d_call: TRBD1
clone_size: .
v_call: TRBV29-1

cdr3_nt: TGTGCCAGCGCCGTCGAGGTGTCCAATTCACCCCTCCACTTT
cdr3_aa: CASAVEVSNSPLHF
j_call: TRBJ1-6
d_call: .
clone_size: .
v_call: TRBV6-5

cdr3_nt: TGTGCCAGTATAGGAGCGGGCAATCAGCCCCAGCATTTT
cdr3_aa: CASIGAGNQPQHF
j_call: TRBJ1-5
d_call: .
clone_size: .
v_call: TRBV19

cdr3_nt: TGTGCCAGCACCGGCAGAGTCAATCAGCCCCAGCATTTT
cdr3_aa: CASTGRVNQPQHF
j_call: TRBJ1-5
d_call: .
clone_size: .
v_call: TRBV28

cdr3_nt: TGTGCCAGCTCACCTCCCTTGAACCGGGAAAAACTGTTTTTT
cdr3_aa: CASSPPLNREKLFF
j_call: TRBJ1-4
d_call: .
clone_size: .
v_call: TRBV18

cdr3_nt: TGTGCCAGCAGTCTATACGGGCGGGAGCTGTTTTTT
cdr3_aa: CASSLYGRELFF
j_call: TRBJ2-2
d_call: .
clone_size: few
v_call: TRBV2

cdr3_nt: TGTGCCAGCAAAACTATTGGGGCCCAGTACTTC
cdr3_aa: CASKTIGAQYF
j_call: TRBJ2-5
d_call: .
clone_size: .
v_call: TRBV28

cdr3_nt: TGTGCCAGCAGTGAGCATCTAGGCAATTCACCCCTCCACTTT
cdr3_aa: CASSEHLGNSPLHF
j_call: TRBJ1-6
d_call: .
clone_size: .
v_call: TRBV6-6

cdr3_nt: TGTGCCAGTAAGTATCAGGAGAACACTGAAGCTTTCTTT
cdr3_aa: CASKYQENTEAFF
j_call: TRBJ1-1
d_call: .
clone_size: .
v_call: TRBV19

cdr3_nt: TGCAGCGCTACCGGGAACTCTGGAAACACCATATATTTT
cdr3_aa: CSATGNSGNTIYF
j_call: TRBJ1-3
d_call: .
clone_size: few
v_call: TRBV29-1

cdr3_nt: TGTGCCAGCGGATCACAGGGTTTACTAGCCAAAAACATTCAGTACTTC
cdr3_aa: CASGSQGLLAKNIQYF
j_call: TRBJ2-4
d_call: .
clone_size: .
v_call: TRBV6-6

cdr3_nt: TGTGCCAGCAGCAGACAGGAAAAACTGTTTTTT
cdr3_aa: CASSRQEKLFF
j_call: TRBJ1-4
d_call: .
clone_size: .
v_call: TRBV7-9

cdr3_nt: TGTGCCACCAGTGATTCGCGGACTAGCGGGGGGTACAATGAGCAGTTCTTC
cdr3_aa: CATSDSRTSGGYNEQFF
j_call: TRBJ2-1
d_call: TRBD2
clone_size: .
v_call: TRBV24-1

cdr3_nt: TGCGCCAGCGGGGAAAACTTCGCGAACTATGGCTACACCTTC
cdr3_aa: CASGENFANYGYTF
j_call: TRBJ1-2
d_call: .
clone_size: .
v_call: TRBV10-2

cdr3_nt: TGTGCCAGCTCACCAGGGGGCGGTCGTACAGATACGCAGTATTTT
cdr3_aa: CASSPGGGRTDTQYF
j_call: TRBJ2-3
d_call: .
clone_size: .
v_call: TRBV18

cdr3_nt: TGTGCTAGTGGTTTGGGAAGGACAGGGGTGGACACCGGGGAGCTGTTTTTT
cdr3_aa: CASGLGRTGVDTGELFF
j_call: TRBJ2-2
d_call: TRBD1
clone_size: .
v_call: TRBV12-5

cdr3_nt: TGTGCCAGCAGCGCTCCACCACCAGGGGGTTCAGCCGGAAACACCATATATTTT
cdr3_aa: CASSAPPPGGSAGNTIYF
j_call: TRBJ1-3
d_call: TRBD1
clone_size: .
v_call: TRBV9

cdr3_nt: TGTGCCAGCACCCGCTGGGGGGACTATGGCTACACCTTC
cdr3_aa: CASTRWGDYGYTF
j_call: TRBJ1-2
d_call: .
clone_size: .
v_call: TRBV6-5

cdr3_nt: TGTGCCAGCAGTGAAGCGTTGGGGGATGAAAAACTGTTTTTT
cdr3_aa: CASSEALGDEKLFF
j_call: TRBJ1-4
d_call: .
clone_size: .
v_call: TRBV2

cdr3_nt: TGTGCCAGCAGGAAGACAGGGTCTAATGGCTACACCTTC
cdr3_aa: CASRKTGSNGYTF
j_call: TRBJ1-2
d_call: TRBD1
clone_size: .
v_call: TRBV25-1

cdr3_nt: TGTGCCAGCTCAAGCCAGACTGGAAACACCATATATTTT
cdr3_aa: CASSSQTGNTIYF
j_call: TRBJ1-3
d_call: .
clone_size: .
v_call: TRBV18

cdr3_nt: TGTGCCAGTTTCGACGGCGGACAGGGGGCTTTGATCTATGGCTACACCTTC
cdr3_aa: CASFDGGQGALIYGYTF
j_call: TRBJ1-2
d_call: TRBD1
clone_size: .
v_call: TRBV19

cdr3_nt: TGTGCCAGCAGAGGGACTACCGCGTGGGGGGAGCTGTTTTTT
cdr3_aa: CASRGTTAWGELFF
j_call: TRBJ2-2
d_call: TRBD2
clone_size: .
v_call: TRBV9

cdr3_nt: TGTGCCAGCAGCCTGTGGACTGACACCGGGGAGCTGTTTTTT
cdr3_aa: CASSLWTDTGELFF
j_call: TRBJ2-2
d_call: .
clone_size: .
v_call: TRBV3-1/TRBV3-2

cdr3_nt: TGTGCCAGTAGCAAGGGCCCTATCGCGAACACCGGGGAGCTGTTTTTT
cdr3_aa: CASSKGPIANTGELFF
j_call: TRBJ2-2
d_call: .
clone_size: .
v_call: TRBV19

cdr3_nt: TGTGCCAGCACCGGGGGGGACAAAACCTCCTACAATGAGCAGTTCTTC
cdr3_aa: CASTGGDKTSYNEQFF
j_call: TRBJ2-1
d_call: TRBD2
clone_size: .
v_call: TRBV9

cdr3_nt: TGTGCCAGCAGTTCGGCTAGCGGGGGTGCAGATACGCAGTATTTT
cdr3_aa: CASSSASGGADTQYF
j_call: TRBJ2-3
d_call: TRBD2
clone_size: once
v_call: TRBV27

cdr3_nt: TGCGCCAGCAGCCAAGAGAACGGTGGGGCTGCTGAAGCTTTCTTT
cdr3_aa: CASSQENGGAAEAFF
j_call: TRBJ1-1
d_call: .
clone_size: .
v_call: TRBV4-3

cdr3_nt: TGTGCCAGCAGTTCCGCGGATAATTCACCCCTCCACTTT
cdr3_aa: CASSSADNSPLHF
j_call: TRBJ1-6
d_call: .
clone_size: .
v_call: TRBV12-3/TRBV12-4

cdr3_nt: TGTGCCAGCAGCGTAGGGGGAAACAGGGTTAATTCACCCCTCCACTTT
cdr3_aa: CASSVGGNRVNSPLHF
j_call: TRBJ1-6
d_call: .
clone_size: few
v_call: TRBV9

cdr3_nt: TGTGCCAGCAGTAAAAACGGGGTAGACACTGAAGCTTTCTTT
cdr3_aa: CASSKNGVDTEAFF
j_call: TRBJ1-1
d_call: .
clone_size: .
v_call: TRBV7-3

cdr3_nt: TGTGCCAGCAGCCCACGAGTGGGCAAAAACATTCAGTACTTC
cdr3_aa: CASSPRVGKNIQYF
j_call: TRBJ2-4
d_call: .
clone_size: .
v_call: TRBV3-1/TRBV3-2

cdr3_nt: TGTGCCAGCAGTTACACGGCCCTTACCGGGGAGCTGTTTTTT
cdr3_aa: CASSYTALTGELFF
j_call: TRBJ2-2
d_call: .
clone_size: .
v_call: TRBV6-5

cdr3_nt: TGTGCCAGCAGCTTAGGGGCGGGGGCCCCCCAAGAGACCCAGTACTTC
cdr3_aa: CASSLGAGAPQETQYF
j_call: TRBJ2-5
d_call: .
clone_size: .
v_call: TRBV7-8

cdr3_nt: TGTGCCAGTAGTATACGTGGAAACACCATATATTTT
cdr3_aa: CASSIRGNTIYF
j_call: TRBJ1-3
d_call: .
clone_size: .
v_call: TRBV19

cdr3_nt: TGTGCCAGCAGTGCCTACAGTACCACTAACTATGGCTACACCTTC
cdr3_aa: CASSAYSTTNYGYTF
j_call: TRBJ1-2
d_call: .
clone_size: .
v_call: TRBV6-6

cdr3_nt: TGTGCCAGCAGGGCGGGACAGAACAATCAGCCCCAGCATTTT
cdr3_aa: CASRAGQNNQPQHF
j_call: TRBJ1-5
d_call: TRBD1
clone_size: .
v_call: TRBV2

cdr3_nt: TGTGCCAGCAGCTTAGACGGTTATCAGCCCCAGCATTTT
cdr3_aa: CASSLDGYQPQHF
j_call: TRBJ1-5
d_call: .
clone_size: .
v_call: TRBV11-1